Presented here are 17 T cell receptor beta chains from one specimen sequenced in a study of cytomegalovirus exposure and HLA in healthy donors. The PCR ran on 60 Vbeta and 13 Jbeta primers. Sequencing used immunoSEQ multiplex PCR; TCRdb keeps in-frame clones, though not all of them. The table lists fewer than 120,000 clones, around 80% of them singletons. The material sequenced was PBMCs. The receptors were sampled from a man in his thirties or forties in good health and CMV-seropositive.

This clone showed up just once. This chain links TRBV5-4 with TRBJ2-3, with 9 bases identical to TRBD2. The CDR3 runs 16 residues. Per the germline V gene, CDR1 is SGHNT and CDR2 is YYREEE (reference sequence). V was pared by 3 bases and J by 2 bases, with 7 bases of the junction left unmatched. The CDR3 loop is CASSSLAGVDTDTQYF. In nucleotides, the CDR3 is TGTGCCAGCAGCTCCTTAGCGGGGGTCGACACAGATACGCAGTATTTT.

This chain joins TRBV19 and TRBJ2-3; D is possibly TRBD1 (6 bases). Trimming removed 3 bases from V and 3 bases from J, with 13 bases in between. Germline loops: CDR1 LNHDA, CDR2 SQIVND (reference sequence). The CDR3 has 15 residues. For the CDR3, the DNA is TGTGCCAGTAGTATGTGGCAGGGGCATACAGATACGCAGTATTTT. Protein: CASSMWQGHTDTQYF.

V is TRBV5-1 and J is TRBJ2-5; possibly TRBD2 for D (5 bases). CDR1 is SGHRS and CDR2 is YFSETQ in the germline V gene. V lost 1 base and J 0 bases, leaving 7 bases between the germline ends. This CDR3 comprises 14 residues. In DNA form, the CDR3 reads TGCGCCAGCAGCTTGTGGCGGGACCAAGAGACCCAGTACTTC. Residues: CASSLWRDQETQYF. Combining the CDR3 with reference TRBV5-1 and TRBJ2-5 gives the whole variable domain KAGVTQTPRYLIKTRGQQVTLSCSPISGHRSVSWYQQTPGQGLQFLFEYFSETQRNKGNFPGRFSGRQFSNSRSEMNVSTLELGDSALYLCASSLWRDQETQYFGPGTRLLVL.

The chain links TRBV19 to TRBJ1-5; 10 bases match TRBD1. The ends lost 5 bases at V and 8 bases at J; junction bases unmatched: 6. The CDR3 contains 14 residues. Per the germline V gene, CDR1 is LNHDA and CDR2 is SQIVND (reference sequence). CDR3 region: CASSGTGAGEPQHF. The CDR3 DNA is TGTGCCAGTAGTGGGACAGGGGCCGGCGAGCCCCAGCATTTT.

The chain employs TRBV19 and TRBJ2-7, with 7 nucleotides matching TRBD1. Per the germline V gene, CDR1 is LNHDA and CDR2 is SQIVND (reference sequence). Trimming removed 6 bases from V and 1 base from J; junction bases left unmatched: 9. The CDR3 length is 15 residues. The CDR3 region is CASSPRDRPSYEQYF. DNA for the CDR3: TGTGCCAGTAGCCCCCGGGACAGACCTTCCTACGAGCAGTACTTC.

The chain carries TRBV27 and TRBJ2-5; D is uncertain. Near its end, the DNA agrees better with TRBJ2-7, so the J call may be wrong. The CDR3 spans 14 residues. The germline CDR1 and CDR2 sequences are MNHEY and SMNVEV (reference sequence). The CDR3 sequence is CASRPGSSYYEQYF. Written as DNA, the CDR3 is TGTGCCAGCAGGCCCGGCTCAAGCTACTACGAGCAGTACTTC.

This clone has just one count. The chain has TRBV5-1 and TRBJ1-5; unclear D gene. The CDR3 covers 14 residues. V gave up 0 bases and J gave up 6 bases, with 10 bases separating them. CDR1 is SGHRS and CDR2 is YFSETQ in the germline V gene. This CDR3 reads CASSLGGSGQPQHF. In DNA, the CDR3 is TGCGCCAGCAGCTTGGGAGGGTCTGGTCAGCCCCAGCATTTT. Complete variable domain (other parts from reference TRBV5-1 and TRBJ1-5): KAGVTQTPRYLIKTRGQQVTLSCSPISGHRSVSWYQQTPGQGLQFLFEYFSETQRNKGNFPGRFSGRQFSNSRSEMNVSTLELGDSALYLCASSLGGSGQPQHFGDGTRLSIL.

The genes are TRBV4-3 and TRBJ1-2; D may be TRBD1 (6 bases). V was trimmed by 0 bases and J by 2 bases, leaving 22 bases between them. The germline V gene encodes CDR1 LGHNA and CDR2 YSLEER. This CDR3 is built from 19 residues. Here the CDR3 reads CASSQDRSVRQAYNYGYTF. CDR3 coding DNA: TGCGCCAGCAGCCAAGATCGGAGCGTAAGACAGGCGTACAACTATGGCTACACCTTC.

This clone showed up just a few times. CDR3 protein: CASSQIPGSPSPAFF. CDR3 DNA sequence: TGTGCCAGCAGCCAGATACCAGGGTCTCCAAGCCCAGCTTTCTTT. The rearrangement joins TRBV4-2 to TRBJ1-1, with a tentative D call TRBD1 (5 bases). CDR3 length: 15 residues. Germline CDR1 reads LGHNA; CDR2 reads YNFKEQ. V was shortened by 3 bases and J by 10 bases, with 21 bases between the two germline ends.

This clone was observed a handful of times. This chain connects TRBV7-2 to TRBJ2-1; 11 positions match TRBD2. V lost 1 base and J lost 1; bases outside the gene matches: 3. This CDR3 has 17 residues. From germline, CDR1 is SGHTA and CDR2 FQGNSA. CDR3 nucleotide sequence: TGTGCCAGCAGCTTAGGGGGACTAGCGGCTTCCTACAATGAGCAGTTCTTC. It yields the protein CASSLGGLAASYNEQFF.

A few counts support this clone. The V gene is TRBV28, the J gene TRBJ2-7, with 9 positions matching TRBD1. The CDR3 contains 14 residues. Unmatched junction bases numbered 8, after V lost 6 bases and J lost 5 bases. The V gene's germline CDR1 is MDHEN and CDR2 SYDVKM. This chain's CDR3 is CASRMTGGGDEQYF. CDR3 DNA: TGTGCCAGCAGGATGACAGGGGGAGGGGACGAGCAGTACTTC.

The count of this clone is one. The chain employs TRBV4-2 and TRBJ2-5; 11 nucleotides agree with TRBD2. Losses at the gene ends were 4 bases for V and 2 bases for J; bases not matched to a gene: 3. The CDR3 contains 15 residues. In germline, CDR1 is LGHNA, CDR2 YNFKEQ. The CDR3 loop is CASSRVAGGQETQYF. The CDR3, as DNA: TGTGCCAGCAGCCGGGTAGCGGGGGGGCAAGAGACCCAGTACTTC.

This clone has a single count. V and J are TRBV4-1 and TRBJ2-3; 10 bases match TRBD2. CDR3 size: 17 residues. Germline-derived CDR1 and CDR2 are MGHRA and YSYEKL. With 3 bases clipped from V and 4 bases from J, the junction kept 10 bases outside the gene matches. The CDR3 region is CASSQSQAGGPPDTQYF. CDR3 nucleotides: TGCGCCAGCAGCCAGAGCCAAGCGGGGGGGCCTCCAGATACGCAGTATTTT.

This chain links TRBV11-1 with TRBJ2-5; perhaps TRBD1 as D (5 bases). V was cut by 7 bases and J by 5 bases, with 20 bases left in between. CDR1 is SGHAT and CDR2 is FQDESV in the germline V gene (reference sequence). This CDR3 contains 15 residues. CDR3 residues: CASTQGTGLGETQYF. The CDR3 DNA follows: TGTGCCAGCACCCAGGGCACAGGCCTAGGGGAGACCCAGTACTTC.

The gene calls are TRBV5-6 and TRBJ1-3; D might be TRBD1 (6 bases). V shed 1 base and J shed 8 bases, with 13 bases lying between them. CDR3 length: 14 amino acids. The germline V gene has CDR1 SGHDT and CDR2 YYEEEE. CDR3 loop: CASSLRGGLDTIYF. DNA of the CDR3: TGTGCCAGCAGCTTGAGGGGGGGACTTGACACCATATATTTT.

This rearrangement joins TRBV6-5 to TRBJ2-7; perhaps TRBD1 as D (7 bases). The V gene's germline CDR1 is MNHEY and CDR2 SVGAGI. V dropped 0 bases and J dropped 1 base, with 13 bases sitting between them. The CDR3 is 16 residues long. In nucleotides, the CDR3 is TGTGCCAGCAGTTACTCTCGGCGGGACAGTTCCTACGAGCAGTACTTC. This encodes CASSYSRRDSSYEQYF.

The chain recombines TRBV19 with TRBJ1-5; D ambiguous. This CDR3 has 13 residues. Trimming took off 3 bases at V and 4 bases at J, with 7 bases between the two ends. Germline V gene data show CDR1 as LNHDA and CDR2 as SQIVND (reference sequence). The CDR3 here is CASSIEVNQPQHF. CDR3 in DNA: TGTGCCAGTAGTATCGAGGTGAATCAGCCCCAGCATTTT.